The sequence of this T cell receptor (beta chain) was determined in a study of blood T cells in healthy people across ages. This clonotype has ten or more counts. Its antigen is unidentified. The CDR3 is 13 residues long. Per germline, CDR1 SQVTM and CDR2 ANQGSEA. Trimming removed 0 bases from V and 5 bases from J, with 10 bases in between. General study findings and limits: Shifts in expanded clonotypes may have been confounded by donor CMV status, which was unknown.

With a J-beta primer mix and a sample-barcoded 5' primer, a second PCR ran about 6 to 11 cycles. TCRdb recomputed calls from the 5' RACE reads with MiXCR, one row per CDR3 protein. The sample comprises about 1.6 million distinct CDR3 sequences, almost 35% of which are singletons, and roughly 12% rests with the top ten. This chain links TRBV29-1 with TRBJ1-2; the D is unclear. This TCR was sampled from a woman in her 30s in good health. Material: blood. The DNA of the CDR3 is TGCAGCGTTGAAGAAGGCGAGGAGTATGGCTACACCTTC. Amino acid sequence: CSVEEGEEYGYTF.